This TCR beta chain derives from a study of response to subunit inactivated influenza vaccine. The study's findings and limits: Every seasonal influenza vaccination brings in few new T cells, the authors suggested.

Only a few counts were recorded for this clonotype. The target antigen is unknown. In germline, CDR1 is SGHVS, CDR2 FQNEAQ. Deletions cut 7 bases from V and 5 bases from J, with 21 bases between. This CDR3 has 15 amino acids. Each CDR3 protein gets one entry after TCRdb re-called the RT-PCR reads with MiXCR. The table has 450,000 to 550,000 distinct CDR3 sequences, less than 30% seen once. The receptor was derived from a man in his forties or fifties who received an inactivated influenza vaccine. The chain combines TRBV7-8 with TRBJ2-7; the D is unclear. This material consisted of CD4+ T cells sorted from PBMCs, taken around 5 days after vaccination. The DNA of the CDR3 is TGTGCCAGCACCCCACCCCCTTGGAGAACCCACGAGCAGTACTTC. Amino acids: CASTPPPWRTHEQYF.